This T cell receptor beta chain was sequenced in a study of T cell changes during pregnancy in multiple sclerosis. The germline gives CDR1 LNHNV, CDR2 YYDKDF (reference sequence). The J segment lost 8 bases and the V segment lost 0 bases, leaving 1 base of the junction unmatched. CDR3 size: 14 residues. Profiling relied on immunoSEQ multiplex PCR, and the TCRdb table lists in-frame clones only, not all of them. The sample contains over 25,000 clones, approximately 94% of which appear only once. The sample consisted of CD4+ T cells from peripheral blood mononuclear cells, taken in the first trimester of pregnancy. The clonotype was recovered from a female donor with multiple sclerosis, enrolled in a pregnancy study. This rearrangement joins TRBV15 to TRBJ1-4, with 9 positions matching TRBD1. The CDR3, as DNA: TGTGCCACCAGCAGAGATGGGACAGGGGAAAAACTGTTTTTT. It encodes CATSRDGTGEKLFF.